These T cell receptor beta chains were read from a single sample in a study of T cells after yellow fever vaccination. One entry per CDR3 protein results from TCRdb running MiXCR on the 5' RACE reads. The table includes 46,000 or so distinct CDR3 sequences, around 6.4% detected once. Source: PBMCs, either bulk or a sorted T-cell subset (CD4+, CD8+, memory, or dextramer-sorted; not recorded which), taken 45 days after the yellow fever booster vaccination. Receptors were obtained from a man in his thirties or forties who received the YFV17D yellow fever vaccine. Both conserved end residues are part of each CDR3.

TRBV6-2/TRBV6-3 | CASSSTSGVTGELFF
TRBV7-9 | CASSRPRDTQYF
TRBV20-1 | CSALIYGFGGNEQFF
TRBV6-5 | CASSPLRGTIYF
TRBV20-1 | CSARGSGQANTEAFF
TRBV4-3 | CASSQQGGTGNTIYF
TRBV27 | CASSFLQGTLDF
TRBV20-1 | CSAKRPGGSGELFF
TRBV29-1 | CSTSGRGQETQYF
TRBV6-5 | CASSYGPGRSEQFF
TRBV7-2 | CASSSRPGADTQYF
TRBV29-1 | CSVDWTGRYGYTF
TRBV28 | CASSWAAGELFF
TRBV20-1 | CSARGTSGMLYNEQFF
TRBV10-2 | CASRFTMSYNEQFF
TRBV29-1 | CSVETVLKQYF
TRBV28 | CASSLPGAGIGYEQYF
TRBV27 | CASSLRQINEKLFF
TRBV5-1 | CASSLGGLSTQETQYF
TRBV7-6 | CASSLEAGGTTDTQYF
TRBV7-2 | CASSLAAGFTYNEQFF
TRBV5-1 | CASSLVADDTGELFF
TRBV7-2 | CASSLESGRGYTF
TRBV10-3 | CATRPGQIDEQFF
TRBV6-1 | CASSPGGRGYEQYF
TRBV2 | CASSYRVDDEKLFF
TRBV30 | CAWRGGTSMSETQYF
TRBV29-1 | CSTRFALGYGYTF
TRBV19 | CASSPGQVAGELFF
TRBV5-6 | CASSLYQGETQYF
TRBV29-1 | CSVPKWGGGPDGYTF
TRBV20-1 | CSARDPSGRSSEQYF
TRBV20-1 | CSARPLAGLAYGYTF
TRBV7-6 | CASSHLALDSYNEQFF
TRBV19 | CASRGVGTSGSGEQFF
TRBV29-1 | CSARLGTWPYEQYF
TRBV6-2/TRBV6-3 | CASSYSNIEPQHF
TRBV3-1 | CASSQGRRVGEQYF
TRBV29-1 | CSVGRGVNTGELFF
TRBV7-2 | CASKGGGKNYEQYF
TRBV7-3 | CASSKPGGGGSGANVLTF
TRBV7-8 | CASSLAIGGGANYGYTF
TRBV5-1 | CASSSQVSDTQYF
TRBV4-2 | CASSQAQGTGTDTQYF
TRBV12-3/TRBV12-4 | CASSFFPGANVLTF
TRBV19 | CASSIDGDTWGGYTF
TRBV4-3 | CASSRGTEEKQFF
TRBV7-2 | CASRQGANYGYTF
TRBV20-1 | CSGGLAPSQETQYF
TRBV4-3 | CASSQERGTRQKAFF
TRBV20-1 | CSAPGQGVYGYTF
TRBV20-1 | CSARVTGGRETQYF
TRBV7-2 | CASSFLPSGRADTQYF
TRBV14 | CASSQKTWETQYF